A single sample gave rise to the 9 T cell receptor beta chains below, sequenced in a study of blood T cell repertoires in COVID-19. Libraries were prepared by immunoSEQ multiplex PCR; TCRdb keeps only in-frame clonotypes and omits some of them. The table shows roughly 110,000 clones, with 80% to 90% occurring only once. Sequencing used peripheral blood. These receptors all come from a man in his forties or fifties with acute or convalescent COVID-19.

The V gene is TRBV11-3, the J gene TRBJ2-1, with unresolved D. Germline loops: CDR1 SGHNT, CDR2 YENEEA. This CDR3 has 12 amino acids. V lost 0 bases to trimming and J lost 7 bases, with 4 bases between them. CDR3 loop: CASSLDSNEQFF. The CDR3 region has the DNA TGTGCCAGCAGCTTAGATAGTAATGAGCAGTTCTTC.

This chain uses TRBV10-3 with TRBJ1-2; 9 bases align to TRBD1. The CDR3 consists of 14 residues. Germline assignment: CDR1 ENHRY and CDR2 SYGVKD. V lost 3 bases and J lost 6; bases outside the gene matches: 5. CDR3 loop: CAISDPGQGHGYTF. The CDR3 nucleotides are TGTGCCATCAGTGACCCCGGACAGGGGCATGGCTACACCTTC.

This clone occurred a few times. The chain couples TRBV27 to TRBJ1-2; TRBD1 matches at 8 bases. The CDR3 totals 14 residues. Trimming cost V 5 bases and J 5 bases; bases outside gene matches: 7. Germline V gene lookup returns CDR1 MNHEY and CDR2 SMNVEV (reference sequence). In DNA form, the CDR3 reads TGTGCCAGCAGTCCCCGACAGGGGCAGTATGGCTACACCTTC. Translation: CASSPRQGQYGYTF.

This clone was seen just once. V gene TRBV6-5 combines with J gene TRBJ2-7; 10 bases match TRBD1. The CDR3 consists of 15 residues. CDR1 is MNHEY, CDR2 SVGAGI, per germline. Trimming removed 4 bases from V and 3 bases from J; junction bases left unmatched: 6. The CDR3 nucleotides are TGTGCCAGCAGTTTGACAGGGGGCTATATCTACGAGCAGTACTTC. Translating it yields CASSLTGGYIYEQYF.

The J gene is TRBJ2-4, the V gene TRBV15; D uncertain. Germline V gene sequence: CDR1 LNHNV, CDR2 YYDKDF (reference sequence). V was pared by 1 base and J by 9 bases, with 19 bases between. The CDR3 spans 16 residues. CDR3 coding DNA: TGTGCCACCAGCAGAGGCCCCGCATCCCTAACGCCCATTCAGTACTTC. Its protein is CATSRGPASLTPIQYF.

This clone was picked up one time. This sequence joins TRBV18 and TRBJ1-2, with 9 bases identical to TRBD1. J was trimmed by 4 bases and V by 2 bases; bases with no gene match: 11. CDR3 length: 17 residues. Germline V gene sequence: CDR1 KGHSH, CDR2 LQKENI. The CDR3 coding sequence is TGTGCCAGCTCACCAGGGACAGGGTTCTCGCGTGCCTATGGCTACACCTTC. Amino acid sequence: CASSPGTGFSRAYGYTF.

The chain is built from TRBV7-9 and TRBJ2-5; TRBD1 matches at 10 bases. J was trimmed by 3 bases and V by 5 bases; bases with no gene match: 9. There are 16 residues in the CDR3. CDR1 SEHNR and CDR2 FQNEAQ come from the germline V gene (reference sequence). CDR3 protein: CASSPSPGTGEETQYF. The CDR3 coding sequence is TGTGCCAGCAGCCCGTCCCCCGGGACAGGGGAAGAGACCCAGTACTTC.

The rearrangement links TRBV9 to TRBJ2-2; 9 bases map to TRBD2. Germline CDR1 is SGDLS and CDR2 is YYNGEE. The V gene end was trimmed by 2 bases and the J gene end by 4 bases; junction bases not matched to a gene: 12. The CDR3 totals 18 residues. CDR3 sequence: CASSVGISGGRATGELFF. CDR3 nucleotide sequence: TGTGCCAGCAGCGTGGGGATTAGCGGGGGCCGGGCCACCGGGGAGCTGTTTTTT.

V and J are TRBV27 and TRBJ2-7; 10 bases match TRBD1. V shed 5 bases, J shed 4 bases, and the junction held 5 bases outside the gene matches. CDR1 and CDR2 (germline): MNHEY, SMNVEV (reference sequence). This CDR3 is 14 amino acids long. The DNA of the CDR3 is TGTGCCAGCAGTCCTGACAGGGGGCAATACGAGCAGTACTTC. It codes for CASSPDRGQYEQYF.